This section outlines one TCR beta chain sequence together with its context. Its antigen is unknown. Repertoires were generated with immunoSEQ multiplex PCR, while TCRdb's copy carries only in-frame clones and drops some. Counted here are around 140,000 clones, approximately 85% occurring once; the ten biggest clones make up around 8%. This sample was included in a study of T cell responses to AZD1222 COVID-19 vaccine. Study background: Second-dose intervals of approximately 4 or approximately 12 weeks were pooled. Points from the study as a whole: Donors in the cohort were predominantly white British and more often female, and clonal diversity was possibly underestimated. Targets within unmutated variant regions were reportedly found for nearly half of spike-specific TCRs. Only a handful of individuals given AZD1222 were seropositive at baseline.

Germline V CDR1 and CDR2: LNHDA, SQIVND (reference sequence). V was cut by 6 bases and J by 0 bases, with 8 bases left in between. The CDR3 extends over 14 amino acids. The sequence derives from an adult in good health. This sequence joins TRBV19 and TRBJ1-4; unclear D gene. Source: peripheral blood, taken on day 0 of AZD1222 vaccination. The CDR3 DNA sequence: TGTGCCAGTAGAGCTGGGACAACTAATGAAAAACTGTTTTTT. Translation gives CASRAGTTNEKLFF.